The next 26 T cell receptor beta chains were all read from a single sample in a study of T-cell reconstitution after alpha-beta-depleted transplantation in children. Preparation of the TCRbeta library involved a method that used unique molecular identifiers. TCRdb reanalysed the PCR reads using MiXCR and keeps one entry per CDR3 protein. The sample has about 200,000 distinct CDR3 sequences, 5.5% to 7% seen once. This sample comprised PBMCs, obtained before TCRalphabeta/CD19-depleted stem cell transplant. These receptors were obtained from a boy between 2 and 10 years old with acute lymphoblastic leukemia, due to receive a stem cell transplant.

This clonotype appeared many times. The chain has TRBV5-1 and TRBJ2-1, with TRBD2 matching over 8 bases. The CDR3 has 15 amino acids. V was pared by 3 bases and J by 1 base, with 3 bases of the junction left unmatched. The germline gives CDR1 SGHRS, CDR2 YFSETQ. CDR3: CASSSTSASYNEQFF. CDR3 DNA sequence: TGCGCCAGCAGCTCGACTAGCGCTTCCTACAATGAGCAGTTCTTC.

This clonotype appeared a few times. This chain joins TRBV4-2 and TRBJ2-1; 9 nucleotides align to TRBD2. CDR1 and CDR2 (germline): LGHNA, YNFKEQ. Trimming cost V 0 bases and J 10 bases; bases outside gene matches: 10. The CDR3 is 16 residues long. The CDR3 spells CASSQDRSGGPREQFF. CDR3 nucleotides: TGTGCCAGCAGCCAAGACAGGAGCGGGGGGCCCAGGGAGCAGTTCTTC.

This clonotype came up a few times. The V gene is TRBV4-3, the J gene TRBJ2-3, with D perhaps given as TRBD1 or TRBD2 (6 bases each). The CDR3 runs 18 residues. Germline values: CDR1 LGHNA, CDR2 YSLEER. V was shortened by 0 bases and J by 4 bases, with 20 bases between the two germline ends. This CDR3 is CASSQDKAGRGLPDTQYF. The CDR3 region has the DNA TGCGCCAGCAGCCAAGATAAGGCGGGTCGGGGGCTACCAGATACGCAGTATTTT.

This clonotype was detected ten times or more. The CDR3 nucleotides read TGTGCCAGCAGTTTATGGGGGACAGGGGGTCCTAATGAAAAACTGTTTTTT. Protein: CASSLWGTGGPNEKLFF. This rearrangement joins TRBV28 to TRBJ1-4, with TRBD1 identical over 11 bases. Germline V gene data show CDR1 as MDHEN and CDR2 as SYDVKM. The length of the CDR3 is 17 residues. V lost 0 bases to trimming and J lost 3 bases; unmatched junction nucleotides: 3.

This clonotype showed up just a few times. The chain recombines TRBV3-1 with TRBJ2-3, with 7 bases fitting TRBD2. Germline V CDR1 and CDR2: LGHDT, YNNKEL (reference sequence). V shed 4 bases and J 5 bases; nucleotides not matched to a gene: 15. This CDR3 has 17 residues. The CDR3 DNA reads TGTGCCAGCAGCCGGGGGGAGGAACTAGCGTCTCGAGATACGCAGTATTTT. It specifies CASSRGEELASRDTQYF.

Ten or more counts support this clonotype. The CDR3 sequence: CASSPWTGGPNEQFF. In DNA form, the CDR3 reads TGTGCCAGCAGCCCCTGGACAGGGGGTCCCAATGAGCAGTTCTTC. This rearrangement joins TRBV11-2 to TRBJ2-1; 10 bases fit TRBD1. After removal of 5 bases from V and 6 bases from J, the junction contained 7 bases not matched to a gene. The CDR3 consists of 15 residues. CDR1 and CDR2 from the germline V gene are SGHAT and FQNNGV.

This clonotype was picked up many times. This chain uses TRBV7-8 with TRBJ2-5; weak D call: TRBD1 (5 bases). The CDR3 has 15 residues. Germline assignment: CDR1 SGHVS and CDR2 FQNEAQ. V was pared by 5 bases and J by 5 bases, with 18 bases between. The CDR3, as DNA: TGTGCCAGCAGCGACCGTCAACAGGTGGGGGAGACCCAGTACTTC. This encodes CASSDRQQVGETQYF.

This chain uses TRBV7-9 with TRBJ2-7, with D uncertain. V was cut by 2 bases and J by 3 bases, with 11 bases left in between. The length of the CDR3 is 14 residues. Germline CDR1 reads SEHNR; CDR2 reads FQNEAQ (reference sequence). The CDR3 DNA reads as TGTGCCAGCAGCTTATTCCCACTGGGCTACGAGCAGTACTTC. This translates into CASSLFPLGYEQYF. Variable domain in full (rest from reference TRBV7-9 and TRBJ2-7): DTGVSQNPRHKITKRGQNVTFRCDPISEHNRLYWYRQTLGQGPEFLTYFQNEAQLEKSRLLSDRFSAERPKGSFSTLEIQRTEQGDSAMYLCASSLFPLGYEQYFGPGTRLTVT.

Ten or more counts support this clonotype. The rearrangement uses TRBV6-5 and TRBJ2-7; D remains unclear. V was shortened by 2 bases and J by 5 bases, with 10 bases between the two germline ends. The CDR3 spans 13 residues. Germline V gene sequence: CDR1 MNHEY, CDR2 SVGAGI. The CDR3 loop is CASSYRSGHEQYF. The CDR3 nucleotides are TGTGCCAGCAGTTACAGATCTGGCCACGAGCAGTACTTC.

The table lists this clonotype with a few counts. J is TRBJ1-2 and V is TRBV29-1; no clear D gene. V was cut by 6 bases and J by 8 bases, with 10 bases left in between. The CDR3 is 10 residues long. Germline-derived CDR1 and CDR2 are SQVTM and ANQGSEA. CDR3 bases: TGCAGCGTCGACTTGGGGGGCTACACCTTC. Translating gives CSVDLGGYTF.

The chain links TRBV28 to TRBJ2-1; weak D call: TRBD2 (6 bases). CDR3 length: 15 residues. In germline, CDR1 is MDHEN, CDR2 SYDVKM. Trimming cost V 3 bases and J 4 bases, with 13 bases left between them. Written as DNA, the CDR3 is TGTGCCAGCAGTTTTGGGGCGGGACCATACAATGAGCAGTTCTTC. This sequence encodes CASSFGAGPYNEQFF. The full variable domain, its missing parts supplied by reference TRBV28 and TRBJ2-1, is DVKVTQSSRYLVKRTGEKVFLECVQDMDHENMFWYRQDPGLGLRLIYFSYDVKMKEKGDIPEGYSVSREKKERFSLILESASTNQTSMYLCASSFGAGPYNEQFFGPGTRLTVL.

The sample holds many counts of this clonotype. The rearrangement uses TRBV6-1 and TRBJ2-7; a weak D match, TRBD1 (5 bases). The germline V gene encodes CDR1 MNHNS and CDR2 SASEGT. The V end lost 3 bases, the J end lost 0 bases, and 15 bases lay between the germline ends. The CDR3 extends over 16 amino acids. CDR3 region: CASSEFSLQASYEQYF. CDR3 DNA sequence: TGTGCCAGCAGTGAGTTCTCCCTACAGGCCTCCTACGAGCAGTACTTC.

This clonotype has at least ten counts. CDR3: CASGQEGREKLFF. As DNA, the CDR3 is TGTGCCAGCGGACAGGAGGGTAGGGAAAAACTGTTTTTT. This chain connects TRBV6-1 to TRBJ1-4, with 7 bases that match TRBD1. Unmatched junction bases numbered 8, after V lost 8 bases and J lost 8 bases. In germline, CDR1 is MNHNS, CDR2 SASEGT. This CDR3 has 13 amino acids.

This clonotype was detected many times. The chain couples TRBV7-2 to TRBJ1-5; possible D gene TRBD1, 6 bases. In germline, CDR1 is SGHTA, CDR2 FQGNSA. The ends were cut back, 4 bases at V and 2 bases at J, with 9 bases in the middle. This CDR3 spans 14 amino acids. In nucleotides, the CDR3 is TGTGCCAGCAGCTCCAGGGGTGGCAATCAGCCCCAGCATTTT. Its protein is CASSSRGGNQPQHF.

The rearrangement joins TRBV5-6 to TRBJ1-2; 7 bases align to TRBD1. In germline, CDR1 is SGHDT, CDR2 YYEEEE. V shed 2 bases, J shed 3 bases, and the junction held 7 bases outside the gene matches. This CDR3 region has 15 residues. DNA of the CDR3: TGTGCCAGCAGCTTTATTCTCGGGACAGACTATGGCTACACCTTC. Protein: CASSFILGTDYGYTF.

The chain is built from TRBV11-2 and TRBJ1-2; possible D gene TRBD1, 5 bases. The CDR3 sequence is 17 residues long. Germline CDR1 reads SGHAT; CDR2 reads FQNNGV. Trimming stripped 1 base from V and 1 base from J, with 16 bases between. CDR3 coding DNA: TGTGCCAGCAGCTTAGTTCCCTGGACACCGAGTAACTATGGCTACACCTTC. Its protein product is CASSLVPWTPSNYGYTF.

V usage is TRBV7-2 and J usage is TRBJ1-2; no clear D. Germline V gene lookup returns CDR1 SGHTA and CDR2 FQGNSA. The V and J ends lost 1 base and 10 bases respectively, with 19 bases between them. CDR3 length: 15 amino acids. This chain's CDR3 is CASSLGGSSLGLYTF. In nucleotides, the CDR3 is TGTGCCAGCAGCTTAGGCGGGTCATCTTTGGGCCTCTACACCTTC. Based on the CDR3 plus reference TRBV7-2 and TRBJ1-2, the full variable domain is GAGVSQSPSNKVTEKGKDVELRCDPISGHTALYWYRQSLGQGLEFLIYFQGNSAPDKSGLPSDRFSAERTGGSVSTLTIQRTQQEDSAVYLCASSLGGSSLGLYTFGSGTRLTVV.

The CDR3 reads CASSLAGYDSGNTIYF. CDR3 nucleotide sequence: TGTGCCAGCAGCCTCGCAGGGTATGATTCTGGAAACACCATATATTTT. This rearrangement joins TRBV7-9 to TRBJ1-3, with D perhaps TRBD1 (5 bases). Trimming stripped 5 bases from V and 1 base from J, with 15 bases between. The CDR3 consists of 16 residues. Germline V gene sequence: CDR1 SEHNR, CDR2 FQNEAQ (reference sequence).

Ten or more counts support this clonotype. The chain joins TRBV28 to TRBJ2-4; D might be TRBD1 (6 bases). Germline loops: CDR1 MDHEN, CDR2 SYDVKM. Trimming took off 5 bases at V and 2 bases at J, with 10 bases between the two ends. The CDR3 spans 14 residues. The CDR3 spells CASSQGTSKNIQYF. For the CDR3, the DNA is TGTGCCAGCAGTCAAGGGACATCCAAAAACATTCAGTACTTC. Full variable domain (rest looked up from reference TRBV28 and TRBJ2-4): DVKVTQSSRYLVKRTGEKVFLECVQDMDHENMFWYRQDPGLGLRLIYFSYDVKMKEKGDIPEGYSVSREKKERFSLILESASTNQTSMYLCASSQGTSKNIQYFGAGTRLSVL.

This clonotype was counted many times. The V call is TRBV27, the J call TRBJ2-1, with D hard to call. The CDR3 spans 12 residues. V was clipped by 5 bases and J by 2 bases, with 4 bases between them. Germline loops: CDR1 MNHEY, CDR2 SMNVEV (reference sequence). Here the CDR3 DNA reads TGTGCCAGCAGTCCAGCCTACAATGAGCAGTTCTTC. Amino acids: CASSPAYNEQFF.

The chain combines TRBV12-3 or TRBV12-4 with TRBJ2-7; no clear D. The CDR3 extends over 13 amino acids. V was clipped by 5 bases and J by 7 bases, with 15 bases between them. This chain's CDR3 is CASSPSPTVEQYF. The DNA of the CDR3 is TGTGCCAGCAGTCCATCCCCAACAGTTGAGCAGTACTTC.

This chain joins TRBV6-2 or TRBV6-3 and TRBJ2-7; TRBD1 agrees at 7 bases. The J segment lost 4 bases and the V segment lost 5 bases, leaving 8 bases of the junction unmatched. The germline CDR1 and CDR2 sequences are MNHEY and SVGEGT. The CDR3 is 14 amino acids. The CDR3 DNA sequence: TGTGCCAGCAGTCGTCCGGGACAGAGGTACGAGCAGTACGTC. As protein: CASSRPGQRYEQYV.

This clonotype was seen many times. V usage is TRBV4-3 and J usage is TRBJ2-2; 8 positions match TRBD1. This CDR3 is built from 15 residues. With 4 bases clipped from V and 4 bases from J, the junction kept 5 bases outside the gene matches. The germline V gene has CDR1 LGHNA and CDR2 YSLEER. The CDR3 region is CASSPRGQGTGELFF. The CDR3 DNA follows: TGCGCCAGCAGCCCGAGAGGACAGGGCACCGGGGAGCTGTTTTTT.

This clonotype was observed at least ten times. V gene TRBV12-3 or TRBV12-4 combines with J gene TRBJ2-2, with TRBD2 identical over 10 bases. The length of the CDR3 is 15 residues. The V gene end was trimmed by 6 bases and the J gene end by 2 bases; junction bases not matched to a gene: 3. The CDR3 DNA is TGTGCCAGCAGAGGACTAGCGGTTAACACCGGGGAGCTGTTTTTT. Protein: CASRGLAVNTGELFF.

The J gene is TRBJ2-5, the V gene TRBV2; 12 nucleotides line up with TRBD2. The ends lost 0 bases at V and 1 base at J; junction bases unmatched: 6. In germline, CDR1 is SNHLY, CDR2 FYNNEI. The CDR3 loop spans 18 amino acids. In DNA, the CDR3 is TGTGCCAGCAGTGAAGCGCTAGCGGGAGGGCCGGGCCAAGAGACCCAGTACTTC. Translated, it gives CASSEALAGGPGQETQYF.

This sequence joins TRBV6-2 or TRBV6-3 and TRBJ2-5, with 7 bases lining up with TRBD1. The CDR3 is 17 amino acids. V was pared by 6 bases and J by 4 bases, with 17 bases of the junction left unmatched. Germline V lookup: CDR1 MNHEY, CDR2 SVGEGT. The CDR3 DNA follows: TGTGCCAGCAGAGAAGGGGATAACAGGGGCCTTTTAGAGACCCAGTACTTC. Amino acids: CASREGDNRGLLETQYF.